This T cell receptor (beta chain) comes out of a study of early T cells in non-severe SARS-CoV-2 infection. Unique molecular identifiers tagged individual cDNA molecules. Each CDR3 protein is one row after TCRdb ran MiXCR on the 5' RACE reads. The sample lists tens of thousands of distinct CDR3 sequences; more than 9% were seen once. V was cut by 5 bases and J by 6 bases, with 8 bases left in between. The CDR3 spans 11 residues. This clonotype was observed at least ten times. The sequenced sample was whole blood. The chain uses TRBV12-3 or TRBV12-4 and TRBJ2-7, with D unclear. This clonotype was sampled from an adult who was a healthcare worker with PCR-confirmed SARS-CoV-2 infection or an uninfected control (not recorded which). Here the CDR3 reads CASSRGFEQYF. DNA of the CDR3: TGTGCCAGCAGTCGTGGTTTCGAGCAGTACTTC.